The next 8 T cell receptor beta chains were all read from a single sample in a study of blood T cell repertoires in COVID-19. Repertoires were generated with immunoSEQ multiplex PCR, while TCRdb's copy carries only in-frame clones and drops some. The sample lists 99,000 or so clones, about 86% occurring once. The sample consisted of peripheral blood. The receptors shown here come from an older woman in a cohort sampled during active or convalescent COVID-19.

The chain employs TRBV7-9 and TRBJ1-1; D not resolved. The CDR3 runs 13 residues. Germline V CDR1 and CDR2: SEHNR, FQNEAQ (reference sequence). V was clipped by 4 bases and J by 1 base, with 7 bases between them. The DNA for the CDR3 is TGTGCCAGCAGCTCCACAGAGAACACTGAAGCTTTCTTT. Translation gives CASSSTENTEAFF.

The chain has TRBV3-1 (or the pseudogene TRBV3-2) and TRBJ2-6; possibly TRBD2 for D (6 bases). The CDR3 has 18 amino acids. Germline lookup yields CDR1 LGHDT and CDR2 YNNKEL (reference sequence). V was shortened by 2 bases and J by 0 bases, with 14 bases between the two germline ends. For the CDR3, the DNA is TGTGCCAGCAGCCAATCTGCCTGGAGGGTCTCTGGGGCCAACGTCCTGACTTTC. Its translation is CASSQSAWRVSGANVLTF.

The V and J genes are TRBV28 and TRBJ2-7, with a tentative D call TRBD1 (8 bases). V shed 4 bases and J shed 5 bases, with 15 bases lying between them. CDR1 and CDR2 (germline): MDHEN, SYDVKM. This CDR3 has 14 amino acids. CDR3: CASSSTGGGDEQYF. The CDR3 nucleotides read TGTGCCAGCAGTTCAACAGGGGGGGGCGACGAGCAGTACTTC.

The chain is built from TRBV6-6 and TRBJ2-7; 8 positions agree with TRBD1. CDR1 is MNHNY and CDR2 is SVGAGI in the germline V gene (reference sequence). The CDR3 is 12 amino acids. V shed 5 bases, J shed 6 bases, and the junction held 3 bases outside the gene matches. CDR3 nucleotides: TGTGCCAGCAGTCCTCAGGGGGCCGAGCAGTACTTC. Residues: CASSPQGAEQYF.

The chain couples TRBV4-1 to TRBJ1-1, with a tentative D call TRBD1 (6 bases). This CDR3 is built from 13 residues. V lost 10 bases and J 1 base, leaving 13 bases between the germline ends. Germline V gene data show CDR1 as MGHRA and CDR2 as YSYEKL. The CDR3 DNA follows: TGCGCCAACGAGAAGACAGGGAACACTGAAGCTTTCTTT. Translation gives CANEKTGNTEAFF.

The chain carries TRBV19 and TRBJ1-5; tentatively, D is TRBD1 (6 bases). The V end lost 4 bases, the J end lost 7 bases, and 11 bases lay between the germline ends. The CDR3 is 13 amino acids. Germline V gene data show CDR1 as LNHDA and CDR2 as SQIVND (reference sequence). This CDR3 is CASSTQGNQPQHF. The CDR3 bases are TGTGCCAGTAGTACTCAGGGGAACCAGCCCCAGCATTTT.

This chain connects TRBV5-1 to TRBJ2-1; TRBD2 aligns across 7 bases. Trimming removed 3 bases from V and 8 bases from J; junction bases left unmatched: 11. The CDR3 contains 15 residues. The germline CDR1 and CDR2 sequences are SGHRS and YFSETQ. The CDR3 region is CASSSQMTSRDEQFF. In DNA form, the CDR3 reads TGCGCCAGCAGCTCTCAGATGACTAGCCGGGATGAGCAGTTCTTC.

The CDR3, as DNA: TGTGCCAGCAGCCAACAGGGAGCGGGGGGCACTGAAGCTTTCTTT. Its protein is CASSQQGAGGTEAFF. The chain joins TRBV14 to TRBJ1-1; the D gene is possibly TRBD1 (5 bases). Germline V gene sequence: CDR1 SGHDN, CDR2 FVKESK. The V end lost 2 bases, the J end lost 4 bases, and 14 bases lay between the germline ends. There are 15 residues in the CDR3.